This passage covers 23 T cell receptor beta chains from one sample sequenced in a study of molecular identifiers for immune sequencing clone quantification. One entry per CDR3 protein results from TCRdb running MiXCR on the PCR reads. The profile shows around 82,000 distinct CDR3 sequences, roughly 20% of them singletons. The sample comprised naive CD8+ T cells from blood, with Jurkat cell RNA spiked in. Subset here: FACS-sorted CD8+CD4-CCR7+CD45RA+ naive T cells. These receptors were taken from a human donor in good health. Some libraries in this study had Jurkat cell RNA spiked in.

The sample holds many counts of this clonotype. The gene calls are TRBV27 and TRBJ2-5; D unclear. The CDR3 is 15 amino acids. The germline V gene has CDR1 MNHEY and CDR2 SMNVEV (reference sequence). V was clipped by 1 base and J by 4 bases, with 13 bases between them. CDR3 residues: CASSLLGSQSETQYF. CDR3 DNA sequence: TGTGCCAGCAGTTTATTGGGCAGCCAGTCAGAGACCCAGTACTTC.

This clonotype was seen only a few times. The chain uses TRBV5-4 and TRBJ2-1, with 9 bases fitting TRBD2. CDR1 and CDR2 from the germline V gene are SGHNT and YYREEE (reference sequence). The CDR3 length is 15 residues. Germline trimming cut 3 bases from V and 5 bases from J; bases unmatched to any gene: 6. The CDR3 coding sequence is TGTGCCAGCAGCTCGGGACTAGCCGGCGACAATGAGCAGTTCTTC. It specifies CASSSGLAGDNEQFF.

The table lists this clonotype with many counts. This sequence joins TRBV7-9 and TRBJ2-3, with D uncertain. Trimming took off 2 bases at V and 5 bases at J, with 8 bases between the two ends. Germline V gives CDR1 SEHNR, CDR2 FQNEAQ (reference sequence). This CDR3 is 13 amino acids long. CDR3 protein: CASSLWAEDTQYF. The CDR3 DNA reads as TGTGCCAGCAGCTTATGGGCTGAAGATACGCAGTATTTT.

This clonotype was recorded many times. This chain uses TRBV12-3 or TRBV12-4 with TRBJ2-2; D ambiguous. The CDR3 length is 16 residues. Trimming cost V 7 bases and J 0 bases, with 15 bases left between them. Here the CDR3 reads CASTLKLPANTGELFF. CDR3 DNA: TGTGCCAGCACCTTAAAATTACCCGCGAACACCGGGGAGCTGTTTTTT.

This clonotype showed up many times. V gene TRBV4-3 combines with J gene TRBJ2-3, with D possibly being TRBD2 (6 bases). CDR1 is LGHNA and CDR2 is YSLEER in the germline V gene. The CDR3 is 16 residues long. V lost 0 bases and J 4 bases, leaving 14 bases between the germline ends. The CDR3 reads CASSQEGPGSADTQYF. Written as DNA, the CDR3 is TGCGCCAGCAGCCAAGAGGGGCCCGGGAGCGCAGATACGCAGTATTTT.

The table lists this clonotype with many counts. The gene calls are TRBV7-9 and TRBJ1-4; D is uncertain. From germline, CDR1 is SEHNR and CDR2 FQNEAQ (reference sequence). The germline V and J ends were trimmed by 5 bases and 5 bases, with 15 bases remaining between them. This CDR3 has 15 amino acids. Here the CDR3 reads CASSAGPGPNEKLFF. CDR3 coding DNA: TGTGCCAGCAGCGCCGGACCGGGCCCCAATGAAAAACTGTTTTTT.

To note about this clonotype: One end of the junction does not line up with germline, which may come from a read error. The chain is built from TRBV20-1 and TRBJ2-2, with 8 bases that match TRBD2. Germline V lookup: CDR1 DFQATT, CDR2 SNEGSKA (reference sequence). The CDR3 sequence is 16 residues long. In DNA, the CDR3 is TGCAGTGCCAGAGGTCCTCTACTAGCGGTTGGGGGGAAGTTGTTTTTT. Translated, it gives CSARGPLLAVGGKLFF.

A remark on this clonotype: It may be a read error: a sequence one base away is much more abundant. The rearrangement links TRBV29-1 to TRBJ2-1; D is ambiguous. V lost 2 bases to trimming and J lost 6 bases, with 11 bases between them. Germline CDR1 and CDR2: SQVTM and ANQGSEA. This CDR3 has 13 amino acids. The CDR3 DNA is TGCAGCGTTGAATTGAGACGGATCAATGAGCAGTTCTTC. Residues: CSVELRRINEQFF.

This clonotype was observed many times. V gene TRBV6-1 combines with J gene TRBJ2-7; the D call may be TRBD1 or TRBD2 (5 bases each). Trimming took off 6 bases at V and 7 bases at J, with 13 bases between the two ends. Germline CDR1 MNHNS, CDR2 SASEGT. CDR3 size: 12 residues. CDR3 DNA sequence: TGTGCCAGCAGCAACGGGGCTTCGGAGCAGTACTTC. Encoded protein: CASSNGASEQYF.

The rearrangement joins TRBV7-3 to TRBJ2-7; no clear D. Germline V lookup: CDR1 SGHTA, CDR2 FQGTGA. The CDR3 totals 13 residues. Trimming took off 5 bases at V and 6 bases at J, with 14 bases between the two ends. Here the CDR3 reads CASSQEVYSEQYF. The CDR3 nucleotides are TGTGCCAGCAGCCAGGAAGTATACAGCGAGCAGTACTTC.

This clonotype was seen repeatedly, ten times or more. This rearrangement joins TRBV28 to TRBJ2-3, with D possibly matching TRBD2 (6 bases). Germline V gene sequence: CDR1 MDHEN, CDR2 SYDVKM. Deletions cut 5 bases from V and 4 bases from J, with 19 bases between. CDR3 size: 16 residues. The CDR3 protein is CASSPGLAWGPDTQYF. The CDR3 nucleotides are TGTGCCAGCAGTCCGGGGCTAGCGTGGGGTCCAGATACGCAGTATTTT.

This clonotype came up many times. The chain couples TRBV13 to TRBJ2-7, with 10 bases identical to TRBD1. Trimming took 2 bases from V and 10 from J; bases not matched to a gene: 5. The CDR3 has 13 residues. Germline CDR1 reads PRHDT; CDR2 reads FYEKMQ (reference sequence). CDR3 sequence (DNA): TGTGCCAGCAGCTTACTTGGGACAGGGGAACAGTACTTC. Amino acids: CASSLLGTGEQYF.

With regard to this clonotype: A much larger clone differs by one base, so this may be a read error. CDR3 region: CAGSSRGGGQFDYEQYF. In nucleotides, the CDR3 is TGTGCCGGCAGTTCCCGCGGGGGGGGCCAATTCGACTACGAGCAGTACTTC. The rearrangement uses TRBV27 and TRBJ2-7; 9 bases map to TRBD2. Germline CDR1 reads MNHEY; CDR2 reads SMNVEV (reference sequence). The CDR3 sequence is 17 residues long.

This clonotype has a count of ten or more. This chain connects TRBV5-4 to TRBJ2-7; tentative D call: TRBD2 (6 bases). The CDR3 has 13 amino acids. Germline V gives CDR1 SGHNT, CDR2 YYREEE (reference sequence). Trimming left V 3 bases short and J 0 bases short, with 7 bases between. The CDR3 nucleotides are TGTGCCAGCAGCTCGGGAGACTCCTACGAGCAGTACTTC. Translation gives CASSSGDSYEQYF. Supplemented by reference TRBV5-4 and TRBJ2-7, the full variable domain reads ETGVTQSPTHLIKTRGQQVTLRCSSQSGHNTVSWYQQALGQGPQFIFQYYREEENGRGNFPPRFSGLQFPNYSSELNVNALELDDSALYLCASSSGDSYEQYFGPGTRLTVT.

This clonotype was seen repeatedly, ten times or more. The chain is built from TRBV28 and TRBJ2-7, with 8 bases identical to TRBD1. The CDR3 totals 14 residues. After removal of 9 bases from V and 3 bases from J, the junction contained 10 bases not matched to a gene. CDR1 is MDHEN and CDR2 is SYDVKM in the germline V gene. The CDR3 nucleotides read TGTGCCAGGCTACTCCCGGACAGGGACTACGAGCAGTACTTC. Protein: CARLLPDRDYEQYF.

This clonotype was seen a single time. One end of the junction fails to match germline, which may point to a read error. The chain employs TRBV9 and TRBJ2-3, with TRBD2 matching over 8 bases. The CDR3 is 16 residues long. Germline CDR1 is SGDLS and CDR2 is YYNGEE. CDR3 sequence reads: CASSVVAGGPTDTQYF. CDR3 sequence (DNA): TGTGCCAGCAGCGTAGTGGCGGGGGGCCCCACAGATACGCAGTATTTC.

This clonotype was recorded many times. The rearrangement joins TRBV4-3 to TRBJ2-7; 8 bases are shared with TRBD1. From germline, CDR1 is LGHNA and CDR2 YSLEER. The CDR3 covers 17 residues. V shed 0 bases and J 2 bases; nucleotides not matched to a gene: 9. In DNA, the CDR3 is TGCGCCAGCAGCCAAGATCTCACGCGGACAGGGACCTACGAGCAGTACTTC. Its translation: CASSQDLTRTGTYEQYF.

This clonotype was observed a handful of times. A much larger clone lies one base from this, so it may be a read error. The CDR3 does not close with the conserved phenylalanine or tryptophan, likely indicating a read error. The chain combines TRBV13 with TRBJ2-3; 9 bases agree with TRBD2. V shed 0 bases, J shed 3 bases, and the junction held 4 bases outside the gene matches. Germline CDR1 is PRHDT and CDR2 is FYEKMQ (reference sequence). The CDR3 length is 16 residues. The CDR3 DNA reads TGTGCCAGCAGCTTAGGCGCGGGAGGGCCGACAGATACGCAGTATCTT. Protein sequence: CASSLGAGGPTDTQYL.

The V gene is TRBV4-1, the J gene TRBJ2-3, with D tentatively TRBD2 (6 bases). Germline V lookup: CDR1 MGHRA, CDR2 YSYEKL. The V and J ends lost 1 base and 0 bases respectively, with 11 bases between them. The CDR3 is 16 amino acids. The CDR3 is CASSQVPSASTDTQYF. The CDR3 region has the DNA TGCGCCAGCAGCCAAGTGCCTAGCGCTAGCACAGATACGCAGTATTTT.

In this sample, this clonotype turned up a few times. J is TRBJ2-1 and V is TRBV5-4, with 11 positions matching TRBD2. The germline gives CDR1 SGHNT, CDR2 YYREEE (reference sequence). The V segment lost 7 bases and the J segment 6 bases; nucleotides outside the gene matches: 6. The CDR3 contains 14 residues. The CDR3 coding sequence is TGTGCCAGCCGGGGACTAGCGGAGCTCAATGAGCAGTTCTTC. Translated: CASRGLAELNEQFF.

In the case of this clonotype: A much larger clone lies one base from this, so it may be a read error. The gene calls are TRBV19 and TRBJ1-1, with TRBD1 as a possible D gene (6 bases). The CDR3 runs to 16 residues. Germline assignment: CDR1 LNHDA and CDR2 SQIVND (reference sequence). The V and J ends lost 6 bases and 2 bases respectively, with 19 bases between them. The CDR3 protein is CASSPERGTTNTEAFF. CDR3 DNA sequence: TGTGCCAGTAGCCCTGAAAGGGGGACTACAAACACTGAAGCTTTCTTT.

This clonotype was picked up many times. The chain's CDR3 is CSARGEGRIDEAFF. In DNA, the CDR3 is TGCAGTGCTAGAGGAGAGGGTAGGATAGATGAAGCTTTCTTT. The rearrangement joins TRBV20-1 to TRBJ1-1; the D is unclear. CDR3 length: 14 residues. V lost 1 base, J lost 7 bases, and 16 bases lay in between. Germline-derived CDR1 and CDR2 are DFQATT and SNEGSKA (reference sequence).

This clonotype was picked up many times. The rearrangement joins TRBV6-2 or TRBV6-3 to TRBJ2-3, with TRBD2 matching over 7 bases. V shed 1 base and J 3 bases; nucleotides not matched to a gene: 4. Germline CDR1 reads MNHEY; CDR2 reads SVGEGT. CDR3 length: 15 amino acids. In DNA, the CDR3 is TGTGCCAGCAGTTACTGGGGCGGGGGAACAGATACGCAGTATTTT. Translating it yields CASSYWGGGTDTQYF.